The 29 T cell receptor beta chains below all came from one sample that was sequenced in a study of T-cell memory formation after mild COVID-19. One entry per CDR3 protein results from TCRdb running MiXCR on the 5' RACE reads. Of over 300,000 distinct CDR3 sequences listed, 20% to 25% were seen once; the top ten hold 20% to 25%. The sequenced sample was PBMCs or a T cell subset sorted from them (not recorded which). The source of these receptors is a young man who had mild COVID-19 (a few samples of this study predate the infection). Cell type and time point are not known.

CDR3 DNA sequence: TGCGCCAGCAGCCCGACAGGGGGCGCCGGCACAGATACGCAGTATTTT. Translating gives CASSPTGGAGTDTQYF. V is TRBV5-1 and J is TRBJ2-3; 10 bases are shared with TRBD1. From germline, CDR1 is SGHRS and CDR2 YFSETQ. With 4 bases clipped from V and 1 base from J, the junction kept 6 bases outside the gene matches. The CDR3 length is 16 residues.

This clonotype was seen more than once but under ten times. The chain carries TRBV7-3 and TRBJ2-5, with D unresolved. The CDR3 has 16 residues. Trimming took 5 bases from V and 1 from J, leaving 17 bases between them. Germline V CDR1 and CDR2: SGHTA, FQGTGA. The CDR3 DNA reads as TGTGCCAGCAGCCCGCGCGTAGGCGGAACCCAAGAGACCCAGTACTTC. It codes for CASSPRVGGTQETQYF.

This chain links TRBV7-9 with TRBJ1-1; 11 nucleotides match TRBD1. The V gene's germline CDR1 is SEHNR and CDR2 FQNEAQ (reference sequence). The CDR3 covers 17 residues. Unmatched junction bases numbered 9, after V lost 5 bases and J lost 1 base. CDR3 bases: TGTGCCAGCAGCGCGATTCCGGGACAGGGGGGGAACACTGAAGCTTTCTTT. Residues: CASSAIPGQGGNTEAFF.

Only a few counts were recorded for this clonotype. The chain employs TRBV10-3 and TRBJ2-1, with D unresolved. Trimming shortened V by 3 bases and J by 9 bases, and 12 bases separated the two germline ends. The CDR3 runs 13 residues. Germline CDR1 ENHRY, CDR2 SYGVKD. The CDR3 loop reads CAISDNPAVEQFF. CDR3 sequence (DNA): TGTGCCATCAGTGATAATCCGGCAGTTGAGCAGTTCTTC.

There are many counts of this clonotype. The genes are TRBV29-1 and TRBJ1-1; tentative D call: TRBD1 (5 bases). Trimming took off 7 bases at V and 4 bases at J, with 10 bases between the two ends. There are 11 residues in the CDR3. Per germline, CDR1 SQVTM and CDR2 ANQGSEA. CDR3 loop: CSACGGTEAFF. In nucleotides, the CDR3 is TGCAGCGCCTGTGGGGGCACTGAAGCTTTCTTT.

This clonotype came up a few times. The rearrangement links TRBV5-1 to TRBJ1-5, with TRBD1 matching 9 bases. Germline-derived CDR1 and CDR2 are SGHRS and YFSETQ. The length of the CDR3 is 14 residues. Trimming cost V 0 bases and J 6 bases; bases outside gene matches: 1. CDR3 residues: CASSLGTGVQPQHF. CDR3 bases: TGCGCCAGCAGCTTGGGGACAGGGGTTCAGCCCCAGCATTTT. The variable domain in full, with the rest retrieved from reference TRBV5-1 and TRBJ1-5, is KAGVTQTPRYLIKTRGQQVTLSCSPISGHRSVSWYQQTPGQGLQFLFEYFSETQRNKGNFPGRFSGRQFSNSRSEMNVSTLELGDSALYLCASSLGTGVQPQHFGDGTRLSIL.

The J gene is TRBJ1-6, the V gene TRBV19, with unresolved D. The CDR3 has 13 amino acids. CDR1 is LNHDA, CDR2 SQIVND, per germline (reference sequence). V lost 6 bases, J lost 11 bases, and 14 bases lay in between. The CDR3 is CASRETGLAPLHF. As DNA, the CDR3 is TGTGCCAGTAGGGAGACTGGGTTAGCACCCCTCCACTTT.

This clonotype was picked up a small number of times. The V and J genes are TRBV12-3 or TRBV12-4 and TRBJ2-7; D unclear. The CDR3 runs to 13 residues. Trimming took 3 bases from V and 4 from J, leaving 10 bases between them. This CDR3 reads CASSFGSGYEQYV. The CDR3 nucleotides read TGTGCCAGCAGTTTTGGGTCCGGGTACGAGCAGTACGTC.

In this sample, this clonotype turned up many times. This chain joins TRBV7-2 and TRBJ2-3, with TRBD1 as a possible D gene (7 bases). The CDR3 is 15 amino acids. The V gene lost 8 bases and the J gene lost 1 base, with 16 bases spanning the gap. CDR1 and CDR2 (germline): SGHTA, FQGNSA. The CDR3 DNA is TGTGCCAGCCCCCGGGAGAGGGGGCGCACAGATACGCAGTATTTT. It specifies CASPRERGRTDTQYF.

This clonotype was observed a few times. The chain joins TRBV19 to TRBJ2-7; D unresolved. Germline V lookup: CDR1 LNHDA, CDR2 SQIVND (reference sequence). CDR3 size: 13 residues. Between the trimmed V and J ends, which lost 3 bases and 6 bases, there was a span of 12 bases. Here the CDR3 reads CASSIGLGAEQYV. The DNA for the CDR3 is TGTGCCAGTAGTATCGGCCTCGGAGCCGAGCAGTACGTC.

This clonotype was counted a few times. The chain is built from TRBV5-6 and TRBJ2-7, with D perhaps TRBD2 (6 bases). From germline, CDR1 is SGHDT and CDR2 YYEEEE. Trimming left V 7 bases short and J 2 bases short, with 13 bases between. This CDR3 is 13 amino acids long. In DNA, the CDR3 is TGTGCCAGCTCCCCTCAGCGGGCCTACGAGCAGTACTTC. It specifies CASSPQRAYEQYF.

The chain uses TRBV4-2 and TRBJ2-3; 7 bases line up with TRBD2. The CDR3 is made up of 17 amino acids. V was clipped by 3 bases and J by 4 bases; unmatched bases: 13. Germline V gives CDR1 LGHNA, CDR2 YNFKEQ. CDR3 region: CASSHQRSGGGADTQYF. CDR3 coding DNA: TGTGCCAGCAGCCATCAACGGTCCGGTGGGGGGGCAGATACGCAGTATTTT.

This clonotype came up a few times. The chain employs TRBV7-2 and TRBJ2-5, with 7 bases lining up with TRBD2. Per germline, CDR1 SGHTA and CDR2 FQGNSA. Germline trimming cut 5 bases from V and 5 bases from J; bases unmatched to any gene: 11. CDR3 size: 15 residues. The CDR3 loop reads CASSPTSRGEETQYF. The CDR3 nucleotides are TGTGCCAGCAGCCCGACTAGCAGAGGGGAGGAGACCCAGTACTTC.

The rearrangement joins TRBV5-4 to TRBJ2-5, with 7 bases matching TRBD1. CDR3 length equals 14 residues. CDR1 SGHNT and CDR2 YYREEE come from the germline V gene (reference sequence). V was pared by 4 bases and J by 4 bases, with 7 bases of the junction left unmatched. The CDR3 DNA sequence: TGTGCCAGCAGCGCCCGACAGGGTGGAGAGACCCAGTACTTC. Amino acid sequence: CASSARQGGETQYF.

A few counts support this clonotype. The V gene is TRBV27, the J gene TRBJ2-2, with a weak D call TRBD2 (5 bases). CDR3 length: 14 residues. V lost 9 bases to trimming and J lost 15 bases, with 26 bases between them. Germline CDR1 and CDR2: MNHEY and SMNVEV (reference sequence). As DNA, the CDR3 is TGTGCCAGTCAGCAGTTTAAAAAGTCCGGGGTAATGTTTTTT. Protein product: CASQQFKKSGVMFF.

This clonotype was counted a few times. The chain links TRBV11-2 to TRBJ1-2; the D gene is possibly TRBD1 (6 bases). This CDR3 spans 14 amino acids. Between the trimmed V and J ends, which lost 3 bases and 4 bases, there was a span of 12 bases. Germline assignment: CDR1 SGHAT and CDR2 FQNNGV. The CDR3: CASSFGQGPYGYTF. The CDR3 coding sequence is TGTGCCAGCAGCTTCGGGCAGGGGCCCTATGGCTACACCTTC. Full variable domain (missing parts from reference TRBV11-2 and TRBJ1-2): EAGVAQSPRYKIIEKRQSVAFWCNPISGHATLYWYQQILGQGPKLLIQFQNNGVVDDSQLPKDRFSAERLKGVDSTLKIQPAKLEDSAVYLCASSFGQGPYGYTFGSGTRLTVV.

The V gene is TRBV6-2 or TRBV6-3, the J gene TRBJ2-7; D unresolved. Germline V gene lookup returns CDR1 MNHEY and CDR2 SVGEGT. Trimming stripped 7 bases from V and 4 bases from J, with 14 bases between. This CDR3 is built from 13 residues. CDR3 in DNA: TGTGCCAGCAACAACGGAGCAGGATACGAGCAGTACGTC. Amino acid sequence: CASNNGAGYEQYV.

There are a few counts of this clonotype. This chain joins TRBV27 and TRBJ2-2; 10 bases are shared with TRBD2. Germline CDR1 MNHEY, CDR2 SMNVEV (reference sequence). This CDR3 region has 16 residues. The trim removed 8 bases at V and 1 base at J, leaving 7 bases unmatched. The CDR3 loop reads CASLTRTSGNTGELFF. CDR3 DNA sequence: TGTGCCAGCTTGACCAGGACTAGCGGGAACACCGGGGAGCTGTTTTTT.

The chain has TRBV27 and TRBJ2-5; D is perhaps TRBD1 or TRBD2 (5 bases each). The ends were cut back, 5 bases at V and 0 bases at J, with 10 bases in the middle. The CDR3 totals 14 residues. CDR1 is MNHEY and CDR2 is SMNVEV in the germline V gene (reference sequence). CDR3 sequence reads: CASSPGTHQETQYF. CDR3 coding DNA: TGTGCCAGCAGTCCAGGGACGCACCAAGAGACCCAGTACTTC.

The table lists this clonotype with a few counts. V gene TRBV11-2 combines with J gene TRBJ1-4; possibly TRBD1 for D (5 bases). Germline loops: CDR1 SGHAT, CDR2 FQNNGV. The V and J ends lost 2 bases and 8 bases respectively, with 24 bases between them. The CDR3 consists of 18 residues. The chain's CDR3 is CASSLSTGSGGTGEKLFF. The CDR3 DNA follows: TGTGCCAGCAGCTTAAGTACCGGGAGTGGGGGAACAGGAGAAAAACTGTTTTTT.

The table lists this clonotype with many counts. V is TRBV5-1 and J is TRBJ2-5; perhaps TRBD2 as D (5 bases). The CDR3 runs to 15 residues. CDR1 and CDR2 from the germline V gene are SGHRS and YFSETQ. Trimming removed 4 bases at V and 7 bases at J, with 20 bases between. CDR3 DNA sequence: TGCGCCAGCAGCGAAATACTAGAAACGATTGGGACCCAGTACTTC. Amino acid sequence: CASSEILETIGTQYF.

CDR3 loop: CASKGTGSSEQYF. CDR3 coding DNA: TGTGCCAGCAAAGGGACAGGGTCGAGCGAGCAGTACTTC. The chain links TRBV6-5 to TRBJ2-7; 9 nucleotides agree with TRBD1. CDR3 length equals 13 residues. The V and J ends lost 7 bases and 6 bases, in that order; junction bases with no gene match: 7. Germline V gene lookup returns CDR1 MNHEY and CDR2 SVGAGI.

The chain carries TRBV15 and TRBJ2-3, with D perhaps matching TRBD2 (7 bases). The CDR3 extends over 14 amino acids. Germline CDR1 is LNHNV and CDR2 is YYDKDF (reference sequence). The V end lost 5 bases, the J end lost 5 bases, and 14 bases lay between the germline ends. CDR3 nucleotide sequence: TGTGCCACCAGCGGCGGGGGCCGGGGAGATACGCAGTATTTT. Amino acid sequence: CATSGGGRGDTQYF. The full variable domain, with the rest looked up from reference TRBV15 and TRBJ2-3, is DAMVIQNPRYQVTQFGKPVTLSCSQTLNHNVMYWYQQKSSQAPKLLFHYYDKDFNNEADTPDNFQSRRPNTSFCFLDIRSPGLGDTAMYLCATSGGGRGDTQYFGPGTRLTVL.

This clonotype was detected only a few times. The rearrangement links TRBV9 to TRBJ2-5; 7 bases align to TRBD1. V dropped 2 bases and J dropped 4; count of bases not matched to a gene: 11. Germline V CDR1 and CDR2: SGDLS, YYNGEE. The CDR3 sequence is 16 residues long. CDR3 amino acids: CASSVVFLDRSETQYF. DNA for the CDR3: TGTGCCAGCAGCGTGGTTTTTCTGGACAGGTCAGAGACCCAGTACTTC.

This chain uses TRBV20-1 with TRBJ2-3; D may be TRBD1 (6 bases). Trimming took off 6 bases at V and 1 base at J, with 11 bases between the two ends. Germline CDR1 is DFQATT and CDR2 is SNEGSKA (reference sequence). CDR3 length: 13 amino acids. CDR3 loop: CSAPHRGTDTQYF. The DNA of the CDR3 is TGCAGTGCGCCCCACAGGGGCACAGATACGCAGTATTTT.

This clonotype was detected a few times. A read error may produce the germline difference seen at one junction end. J is TRBJ2-1 and V is TRBV7-2; TRBD2 matches at 10 bases. This CDR3 has 15 residues. In germline, CDR1 is SGHTA, CDR2 FQGNSA. The CDR3 sequence is CASSISGGAYYEQFF. CDR3 coding DNA: TGTGCCAGCAGCATCAGCGGGGGGGCCTACTATGAGCAGTTCTTC.

V and J are TRBV11-3 and TRBJ2-3; unclear D gene. CDR1 SGHNT and CDR2 YENEEA come from the germline V gene. The CDR3 length is 13 residues. V lost 4 bases to trimming and J lost 6 bases, with 11 bases between them. In nucleotides, the CDR3 is TGTGCCAGCAGCTATACCGGCTCGGATACGCAGTATTTT. Encoded protein: CASSYTGSDTQYF.

This clonotype showed up just a few times. The chain employs TRBV7-6 and TRBJ2-5, with D unresolved. Trimming removed 4 bases at V and 3 bases at J, with 9 bases between. The V gene's germline CDR1 is SGHVS and CDR2 FNYEAQ. CDR3 length: 13 amino acids. The CDR3 loop is CASSSDRKETQYF. The DNA for the CDR3 is TGTGCCAGCAGCTCGGACCGGAAAGAGACCCAGTACTTC.

V gene TRBV6-5 combines with J gene TRBJ2-7, with 10 bases matching TRBD1. CDR3 length: 14 residues. Per the germline V gene, CDR1 is MNHEY and CDR2 is SVGAGI. The V gene end was trimmed by 8 bases and the J gene end by 4 bases; junction bases not matched to a gene: 8. CDR3 sequence reads: CASQRDRGVYEQYV. For the CDR3, the DNA is TGTGCCAGCCAAAGGGACAGGGGAGTATACGAGCAGTACGTC.